A single sample gave rise to the 29 T cell receptor beta chains below, sequenced in a study of cytomegalovirus exposure and HLA in healthy donors. Primers: 60 Vbeta forward and 13 Jbeta reverse. Profiling relied on immunoSEQ multiplex PCR, and the TCRdb table lists in-frame clones only, not all of them. The sample lists about 150,000 clones, over 70% seen once, with approximately 3.4% in the top ten. Sequenced sample: PBMCs. The receptors come from a woman aged 50 to 60 in good health and CMV-seropositive.

The sample holds one count of this clone. V gene TRBV11-2 combines with J gene TRBJ2-5; a weak D match, TRBD2 (5 bases). The CDR3 length is 14 residues. V dropped 5 bases and J dropped 5 bases, with 15 bases sitting between them. Germline lookup yields CDR1 SGHAT and CDR2 FQNNGV. The CDR3 DNA sequence: TGTGCCAGCAGCCCTCCCCCCGCGGGTGAGACCCAGTACTTC. Its translation is CASSPPPAGETQYF.

V and J are TRBV30 and TRBJ1-2, with 7 bases lining up with TRBD1. This CDR3 comprises 11 residues. Germline assignment: CDR1 GTSNPN and CDR2 SVGIG (reference sequence). The ends lost 1 base at V and 9 bases at J; junction bases unmatched: 2. For the CDR3, the DNA is TGTGCCTGGAGTGGGGACAGTCGCTACACCTTC. Protein product: CAWSGDSRYTF.

The chain links TRBV25-1 to TRBJ2-7; D may be TRBD2 (7 bases). The CDR3 sequence is 17 residues long. V gave up 6 bases and J gave up 3 bases, with 24 bases separating them. Per germline, CDR1 MGHDK and CDR2 SYGVNS. The chain's CDR3 is CASSCYRGAWAIYEQYF. In nucleotides, the CDR3 is TGTGCCAGCAGCTGTTACCGGGGGGCATGGGCGATCTACGAGCAGTACTTC.

This chain links TRBV2 with TRBJ2-1; maybe TRBD2 (5 bases). The germline CDR1 and CDR2 sequences are SNHLY and FYNNEI. Trimming removed 7 bases from V and 4 bases from J, with 14 bases in between. This CDR3 spans 14 amino acids. The CDR3 DNA is TGTGCCAGCACTGAGGATAGGACTTACAATGAGCAGTTCTTC. It is translated as CASTEDRTYNEQFF.

J is TRBJ2-2 and V is TRBV11-2; the D gene is possibly TRBD1 (6 bases). The CDR3 covers 15 residues. V lost 5 bases to trimming and J lost 6 bases, with 16 bases between them. Germline V lookup: CDR1 SGHAT, CDR2 FQNNGV. CDR3 coding DNA: TGTGCCAGCAGCCAGGACAGCCGCCGGGCCGGGGAGCTGTTTTTT. Translation: CASSQDSRRAGELFF.

This chain connects TRBV28 to TRBJ1-5; 7 bases are shared with TRBD1. Per the germline V gene, CDR1 is MDHEN and CDR2 is SYDVKM. The CDR3 has 16 amino acids. J lost 3 bases, V lost 4 bases, and 9 bases had no gene match. CDR3 DNA sequence: TGTGCCAGCAGTTCCCCCGGGACAGTCGACAATCAGCCCCAGCATTTT. Residues: CASSSPGTVDNQPQHF.

This clone came up once. V is TRBV11-1 and J is TRBJ1-2, with a tentative D call TRBD1 (5 bases). Per the germline V gene, CDR1 is SGHAT and CDR2 is FQDESV (reference sequence). The CDR3 extends over 15 amino acids. V lost 5 bases to trimming and J lost 4 bases, with 17 bases between them. As DNA, the CDR3 is TGTGCCAGCAGCCCGGCCGGGACGCGGGGCTATGGCTACACCTTC. Residues: CASSPAGTRGYGYTF.

The chain couples TRBV6-1 to TRBJ2-7; tentative D call: TRBD1 (5 bases). The germline V and J ends were trimmed by 5 bases and 2 bases, with 16 bases remaining between them. Germline V CDR1 and CDR2: MNHNS, SASEGT. This CDR3 has 15 amino acids. The CDR3 region is CASSLQVRSTYEQYF. In nucleotides, the CDR3 is TGTGCCAGCAGTCTACAGGTTAGGTCAACCTACGAGCAGTACTTC.

The chain joins TRBV4-1 to TRBJ2-1; 9 nucleotides agree with TRBD2. The CDR3 contains 16 residues. CDR1 and CDR2 from the germline V gene are MGHRA and YSYEKL. The J segment lost 3 bases and the V segment lost 1 base, leaving 4 bases of the junction unmatched. The CDR3 sequence: CASSQVRLAVYNEQFF. DNA of the CDR3: TGCGCCAGCAGCCAAGTTAGACTAGCGGTCTACAATGAGCAGTTCTTC.

Details on this clone: At one end, the junction sequence differs from germline, possibly due to a read error. The V gene is TRBV19, the J gene TRBJ2-5; TRBD2 matches 14 bases. The V gene's germline CDR1 is LNHDA and CDR2 SQIVND (reference sequence). CDR3 length: 16 residues. CDR3 sequence: CASSTTSGRAQGTQYF. CDR3 in DNA: TGTGCCAGTAGTACGACTAGCGGGAGGGCCCAAGGGACCCAGTACTTC. Using reference TRBV19 and TRBJ2-5 for the parts outside the CDR3, the full variable domain is DGGITQSPKYLFRKEGQNVTLSCEQNLNHDAMYWYRQDPGQGLRLIYYSQIVNDFQKGDIAEGYSVSREKKESFPLTVTSAQKNPTAFYLCASSTTSGRAQGTQYFGPGTRLLVL.

This chain joins TRBV7-2 and TRBJ1-2; 8 bases are a match to TRBD1. Germline lookup yields CDR1 SGHTA and CDR2 FQGNSA. This CDR3 contains 14 residues. J was trimmed by 8 bases and V by 5 bases; bases with no gene match: 10. CDR3 protein: CASSPRTGQLGYTF. DNA of the CDR3: TGTGCCAGCAGCCCCAGGACAGGGCAGTTGGGCTACACCTTC.

The chain links TRBV19 to TRBJ2-5; 7 bases fit TRBD1. With V trimmed by 0 bases and J by 7 bases, 5 bases remained unmatched. The CDR3 has 14 residues. Germline V gives CDR1 LNHDA, CDR2 SQIVND (reference sequence). CDR3 in DNA: TGTGCCAGTAGTATAGATAGGGCAGGGGGGACCCAGTACTTC. Translating it yields CASSIDRAGGTQYF. Full variable domain (remainder filled in from reference TRBV19 and TRBJ2-5): DGGITQSPKYLFRKEGQNVTLSCEQNLNHDAMYWYRQDPGQGLRLIYYSQIVNDFQKGDIAEGYSVSREKKESFPLTVTSAQKNPTAFYLCASSIDRAGGTQYFGPGTRLLVL.

The chain uses TRBV7-9 and TRBJ1-1; 8 positions agree with TRBD1. V gave up 5 bases and J gave up 4 bases; unmatched junction bases: 15. Germline V gene lookup returns CDR1 SEHNR and CDR2 FQNEAQ (reference sequence). This CDR3 spans 17 amino acids. The CDR3 DNA reads TGTGCCAGCAGCCCGAACCAGATGACAGGGGTGGGCACTGAAGCTTTCTTT. Protein sequence: CASSPNQMTGVGTEAFF.

For the CDR3, the DNA is TGCGCCAGCAGGTGGAGGGAGAACACTGAAGCTTTCTTT. This translates into CASRWRENTEAFF. The chain has TRBV5-1 and TRBJ1-1; D remains unclear. This CDR3 spans 13 amino acids. Trimming left V 5 bases short and J 1 base short, with 9 bases between. Looked up from germline, CDR1 is SGHRS and CDR2 is YFSETQ. The whole variable domain, remainder taken from reference TRBV5-1 and TRBJ1-1, is KAGVTQTPRYLIKTRGQQVTLSCSPISGHRSVSWYQQTPGQGLQFLFEYFSETQRNKGNFPGRFSGRQFSNSRSEMNVSTLELGDSALYLCASRWRENTEAFFGQGTRLTVV.

The V and J genes are TRBV7-6 and TRBJ2-2, with 7 bases matching TRBD1. The length of the CDR3 is 15 residues. Germline trimming cut 5 bases from V and 6 bases from J; bases unmatched to any gene: 9. Germline V CDR1 and CDR2: SGHVS, FNYEAQ. CDR3 amino acids: CASSPIRDSAGELFF. CDR3 bases: TGTGCCAGCAGCCCGATCCGGGACAGCGCCGGGGAGCTGTTTTTT.

The chain couples TRBV30 to TRBJ2-3; D gene ambiguous. This CDR3 comprises 15 residues. Germline CDR1 GTSNPN, CDR2 SVGIG (reference sequence). Trimming removed 0 bases from V and 0 bases from J, with 10 bases in between. The chain's CDR3 is CAWSVGVLSTDTQYF. CDR3 sequence (DNA): TGTGCCTGGAGTGTAGGAGTTTTGAGCACAGATACGCAGTATTTT.

The chain couples TRBV5-4 to TRBJ2-7; 10 bases are shared with TRBD1. CDR1 and CDR2 from the germline V gene are SGHNT and YYREEE (reference sequence). Germline trimming cut 10 bases from V and 6 bases from J; bases unmatched to any gene: 13. CDR3 size: 14 residues. CDR3 in DNA: TGTGCCGGCCACCGGAGGGACAGGGGAGGCGAGCAGTACTTC. Amino acids: CAGHRRDRGGEQYF.

This chain connects TRBV5-1 to TRBJ2-4, with a possible D match to TRBD1 (5 bases). This CDR3 spans 15 amino acids. Per germline, CDR1 SGHRS and CDR2 YFSETQ. Trimming left V 4 bases short and J 5 bases short, with 16 bases between. In DNA form, the CDR3 reads TGCGCCAGCAGCGAATACTCGGAAGGGGAAAACATTCAGTACTTC. This translates into CASSEYSEGENIQYF.

V is TRBV6-1 and J is TRBJ1-5; D may be TRBD1 (5 bases). Germline V gives CDR1 MNHNS, CDR2 SASEGT. With 8 bases removed from V and 2 bases from J, the gap between germline ends came to 16 bases. The CDR3 contains 15 residues. The CDR3 DNA is TGTGCCAGCTTTGGGACTACAGGTGGCAATCAGCCCCAGCATTTT. It is translated as CASFGTTGGNQPQHF.

The chain joins TRBV7-2 to TRBJ2-2; possibly TRBD1 for D (5 bases). V dropped 2 bases and J dropped 7 bases, with 14 bases sitting between them. There are 15 residues in the CDR3. Germline CDR1 reads SGHTA; CDR2 reads FQGNSA. CDR3 in DNA: TGTGCCAGCAGCTTACTTACAGGTTTGGTCGGGGAGCTGTTTTTT. Translated, it gives CASSLLTGLVGELFF.

The gene calls are TRBV25-1 and TRBJ2-1; 10 positions agree with TRBD2. The germline V gene has CDR1 MGHDK and CDR2 SYGVNS. CDR3 length: 16 residues. The ends lost 1 base at V and 6 bases at J; junction bases unmatched: 6. The CDR3 nucleotides read TGTGCCAGCAGTGAATCCCAGCGGGAGGGAATCAATGAGCAGTTCTTC. Translating it yields CASSESQREGINEQFF. The whole variable domain, remainder taken from reference TRBV25-1 and TRBJ2-1, is EADIYQTPRYLVIGTGKKITLECSQTMGHDKMYWYQQDPGMELHLIHYSYGVNSTEKGDLSSESTVSRIRTEHFPLTLESARPSHTSQYLCASSESQREGINEQFFGPGTRLTVL.

The genes are TRBV7-6 and TRBJ1-2, with a weak D call TRBD1 (5 bases). Germline V gives CDR1 SGHVS, CDR2 FNYEAQ. This CDR3 is 13 amino acids long. Trimming removed 5 bases from V and 8 bases from J, with 15 bases in between. This chain's CDR3 is CASSGLGGGGYTF. The CDR3, as DNA: TGTGCCAGCAGCGGTTTGGGGGGAGGCGGCTACACCTTC.

This clone was seen a handful of times. The chain recombines TRBV27 with TRBJ2-2; D gene ambiguous. Germline V CDR1 and CDR2: MNHEY, SMNVEV (reference sequence). The CDR3 is made up of 14 amino acids. Trimming cost V 4 bases and J 0 bases, with 6 bases left between them. The CDR3 sequence is CASSSPTNTGELFF. For the CDR3, the DNA is TGTGCCAGCAGTTCCCCCACGAACACCGGGGAGCTGTTTTTT.

The rearrangement uses TRBV6-1 and TRBJ1-5; 7 positions agree with TRBD1. The CDR3 has 13 residues. Per germline, CDR1 MNHNS and CDR2 SASEGT. With 8 bases clipped from V and 6 bases from J, the junction kept 7 bases outside the gene matches. The CDR3 DNA sequence: TGTGCCAGCCGACAGGGTTTCGGTCAGCCCCAGCATTTT. It encodes CASRQGFGQPQHF.

This clone was recorded once. The chain is built from TRBV7-9 and TRBJ1-2, with a possible D match to TRBD1 (6 bases). The CDR3 loop spans 16 amino acids. V was clipped by 3 bases and J by 7 bases, with 21 bases between them. Germline V gene sequence: CDR1 SEHNR, CDR2 FQNEAQ (reference sequence). The CDR3 reads CASSFRTRGGSGGYTF. The CDR3 DNA reads as TGTGCCAGCAGCTTTAGGACGAGGGGGGGATCGGGTGGCTACACCTTC.

Only a few counts were recorded for this clone. The rearrangement links TRBV7-2 to TRBJ1-6, with unresolved D. V lost 3 bases, J lost 7 bases, and 16 bases lay in between. Germline CDR1 SGHTA, CDR2 FQGNSA. CDR3 size: 16 residues. The CDR3 bases are TGTGCCAGCAGCTTGAGCAGACTAATCCTAAATTCACCCCTCCACTTT. Translated, it gives CASSLSRLILNSPLHF.

This clone occurred a few times. A junction end diverges from the germline sequence, so it may reflect a read error. This sequence joins TRBV7-2 and TRBJ2-4; D might be TRBD1 (5 bases). Germline CDR1 reads SGHTA; CDR2 reads FQGNSA. The CDR3 totals 15 residues. The CDR3 sequence: CASSSQALAKNSQYF. The CDR3 nucleotides are TGTGCCAGCAGCTCACAGGCTCTTGCCAAAAACAGTCAGTACTTC.

A remark on this clone: The sample holds other DNA sequences that translate to the same CDR3. The chain's CDR3 is CASSGSSYNSPLHF. Written as DNA, the CDR3 is TGTGCCAGCAGTGGGAGCTCCTATAATTCACCCCTCCACTTT. This rearrangement joins TRBV6-5 to TRBJ1-6, with no clear D. Trimming pared 5 bases from V and 0 bases from J, leaving 5 bases between. Germline CDR1 reads MNHEY; CDR2 reads SVGAGI. The CDR3 is 14 amino acids.

A word on this clone: Other nucleotide sequences in the sample specify the same CDR3. The CDR3 DNA is TGCGCCAGCAGCCGCCACCGGGACAGCTACGAGCAGTACTTC. It encodes CASSRHRDSYEQYF. The V and J genes are TRBV4-3 and TRBJ2-7; 7 bases are a match to TRBD1. Germline V gene sequence: CDR1 LGHNA, CDR2 YSLEER. The V and J ends lost 4 bases and 3 bases, in that order; junction bases with no gene match: 6. The CDR3 is 14 amino acids.